This T cell receptor beta chain was identified during a study of blood T cell repertoires in COVID-19. Germline values: CDR1 SGHVS, CDR2 FNYEAQ. This CDR3 has 15 amino acids. Trimming cost V 4 bases and J 4 bases, with 16 bases left between them. Profiling relied on immunoSEQ multiplex PCR, and the TCRdb table lists in-frame clones only, not all of them. The sample shows some 150,000 clones, 80% to 90% of them seen only once. The sequence was obtained from a woman aged 60-75 years with active COVID-19. The chain is built from TRBV7-6 and TRBJ1-2, with D possibly matching TRBD1 (5 bases). Source material: peripheral blood. CDR3 protein: CASSSSTVLSYGYTF. The CDR3 DNA reads TGTGCCAGCAGCTCCTCGACAGTCCTAAGCTATGGCTACACCTTC.